The clone carrying this T cell receptor (beta chain) came up a few times. The sample is drawn from a study of blood T cells in healthy people across ages. It was with a sample-barcoded 5' primer and a J-beta primer mix that a second PCR of roughly 6 to 12 cycles was run. Using its own MiXCR run on the 5' RACE reads, TCRdb lists one record per CDR3 protein. The top ten hold around a fifth of the sample, which has 700,000 to 800,000 distinct CDR3 sequences, approximately 43% seen once. The CDR3 has 15 amino acids. Between the trimmed V and J ends, which lost 5 bases and 3 bases, there was a span of 11 bases.

This chain uses TRBV12-3 or TRBV12-4 with TRBJ1-6; TRBD1 might be the D (6 bases). This TCR was recovered from a woman in her sixties or seventies in good health. The sample taken for sequencing was blood. For the CDR3, the DNA is TGTGCCAGCAGTCGCAGGGGAGACTATAATTCACCCCTCCACTTT. Its translation: CASSRRGDYNSPLHF.